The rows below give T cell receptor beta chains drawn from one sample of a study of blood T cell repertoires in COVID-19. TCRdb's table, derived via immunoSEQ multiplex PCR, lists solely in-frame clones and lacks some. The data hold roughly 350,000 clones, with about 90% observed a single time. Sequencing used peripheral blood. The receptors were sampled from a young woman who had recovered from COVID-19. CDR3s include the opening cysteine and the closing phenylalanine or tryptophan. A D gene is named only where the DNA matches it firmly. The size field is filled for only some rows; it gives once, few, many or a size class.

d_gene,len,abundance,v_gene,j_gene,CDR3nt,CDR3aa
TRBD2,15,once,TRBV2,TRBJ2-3,TGTGCCAGCAGTTCCGGGACTAGATCAGTCGATACGCAGTATTTT,CASSSGTRSVDTQYF
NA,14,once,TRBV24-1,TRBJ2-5,TGTGCCACCAGTGATTTGTCTCAGCGGGAGACCCAGTACTTC,CATSDLSQRETQYF
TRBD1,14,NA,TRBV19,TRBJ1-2,TGTGCCAGTAAGCTCCCGGGACAGGGATCCGGCTACACCTTC,CASKLPGQGSGYTF
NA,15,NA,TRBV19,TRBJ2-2,TGTGCCAGTAGTATAGACCAACGCAACGGCGGGGAGCTGTTTTTT,CASSIDQRNGGELFF
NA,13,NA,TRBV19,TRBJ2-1,TGTGCCAGTAGCCGGGACTCCTACAATGAGCAGTTCTTC,CASSRDSYNEQFF
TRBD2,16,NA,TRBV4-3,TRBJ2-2,TGCGCCAGCAGCCCCCTACTAGCGGGGGGCACCGGGGAGCTGTTTTTT,CASSPLLAGGTGELFF
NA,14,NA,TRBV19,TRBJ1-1,TGTGCCAGTAGTAGGGGGAGGGCGGACACTGAAGCTTTCTTT,CASSRGRADTEAFF
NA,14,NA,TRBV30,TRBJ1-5,TGTGCCTGGAGTGTACGGCAGGGCTATCAGCCCCAGCATTTT,CAWSVRQGYQPQHF
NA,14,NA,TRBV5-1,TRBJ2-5,TGCGCCAGCACCGATTCGACATTCCAAGAGACCCAGTACTTC,CASTDSTFQETQYF
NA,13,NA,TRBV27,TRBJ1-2,TGTGCCACCCATAAACGGGGGGGCTATGGCTACACCTTC,CATHKRGGYGYTF
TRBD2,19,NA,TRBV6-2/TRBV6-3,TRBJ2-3,TGTGCCAGCAGTTACTCCTCACAGACTAGCGGGCAAGCATCAGATACGCAGTATTTT,CASSYSSQTSGQASDTQYF
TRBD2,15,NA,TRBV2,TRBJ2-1,TGTGCCAGCAGTGAGGAGCGGGAGTCCTACAATGAGCAGTTCTTC,CASSEERESYNEQFF
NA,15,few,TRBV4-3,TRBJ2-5,TGCGCCAGCAGCCAAGATACGGCTACCCTAGTGACCCAGTACTTC,CASSQDTATLVTQYF
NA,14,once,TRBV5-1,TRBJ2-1,TGCGCCAGCAGTACGGGGGAACGACCCAGACAGCAGTTCTTC,CASSTGERPRQQFF
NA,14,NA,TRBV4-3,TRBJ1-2,TGCGCCAGCAGCCCCCTCGGGGGAAGCTATGGCTACACCTTC,CASSPLGGSYGYTF
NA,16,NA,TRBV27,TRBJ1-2,TGTGCCAGCAGTCCCCGACTACTACTCGGACGGTATGGCTACACCTTC,CASSPRLLLGRYGYTF
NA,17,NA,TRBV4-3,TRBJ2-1,TGCGCCAGCAGCCAAGGAGGAGGTCCCGGGAGAGACAATGAGCAGTTCTTC,CASSQGGGPGRDNEQFF
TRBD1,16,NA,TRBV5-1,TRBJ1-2,TGCGCCAGCAGCTTGGGGGCCGGACAGGGGAACTATGGCTACACCTTC,CASSLGAGQGNYGYTF
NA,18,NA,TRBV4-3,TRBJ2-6,TGCGCCAGCAGCCAAGATCCCCCCCGGAGCTCTAGAGCCAACGTCCTGACTTTC,CASSQDPPRSSRANVLTF
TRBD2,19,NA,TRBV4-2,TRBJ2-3,TGTGCCAGCAGCCAAGATTTTGTGGGAGGGCCCATTGGCACAGATACGCAGTATTTT,CASSQDFVGGPIGTDTQYF
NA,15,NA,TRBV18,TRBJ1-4,TGTGCCAGCTCACCGGATCGGGGAGGTGGTGAAAAACTGTTTTTT,CASSPDRGGGEKLFF
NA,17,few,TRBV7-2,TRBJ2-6,TGTGCCAGCAGCCCGGGACTGGGGAGCTCTGGGGCCAACGTCCTGACTTTC,CASSPGLGSSGANVLTF
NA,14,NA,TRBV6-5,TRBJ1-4,TGTGCCAGCAGTTACTCGAGAGGGCATGAAAAACTGTTTTTT,CASSYSRGHEKLFF
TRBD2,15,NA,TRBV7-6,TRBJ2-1,TGTGCCAGCAGCTCTAGCGGGACCCTTTACAATGAGCAGTTCTTC,CASSSSGTLYNEQFF
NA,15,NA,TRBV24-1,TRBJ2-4,TGTGCCACCAGTGCTCCACAGGGAGGGGAAAACATTCAGTACTTC,CATSAPQGGENIQYF
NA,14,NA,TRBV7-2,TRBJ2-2,TGTGCCAGCAGCTTAGCGCGTGAAGCCGGGGAGCTGTTTTTT,CASSLAREAGELFF
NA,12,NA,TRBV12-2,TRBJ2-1,TGTGCAAGTCTGGAGACTAGGAATGAGCAGTTCTTC,CASLETRNEQFF
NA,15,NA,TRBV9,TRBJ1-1,TGTGCCAGCAGCCCGGATAATTTTCGGGTGGCTGAAGCTTTCTTT,CASSPDNFRVAEAFF
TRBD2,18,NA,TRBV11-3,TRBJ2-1,TGTGCCAGCAGCTCTCTGCAGGGGACTAGCGGAGCGTACAATGAGCAGTTCTTC,CASSSLQGTSGAYNEQFF
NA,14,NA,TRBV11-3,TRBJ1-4,TGTGCCAGCAGCTCCGGGACTGAGAATGAAAAACTGTTTTTT,CASSSGTENEKLFF
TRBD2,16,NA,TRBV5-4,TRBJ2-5,TGTGCCAGCAGCCCCGGACTAGCGGAGTTACAAGAGACCCAGTACTTC,CASSPGLAELQETQYF
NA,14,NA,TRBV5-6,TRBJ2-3,TGTGCCAGCAGCTTTGGGGCCAACGAAGATACGCAGTATTTT,CASSFGANEDTQYF
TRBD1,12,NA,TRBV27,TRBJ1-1,TGTGCCAGCTCACAGGGGGGTACTGAAGCTTTCTTT,CASSQGGTEAFF
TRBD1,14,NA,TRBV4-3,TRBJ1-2,TGCGCCAGCAGAGAATTAAGTGGGACAGGAATCTACACCTTC,CASRELSGTGIYTF
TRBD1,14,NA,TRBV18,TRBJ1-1,TGTGCCAGCTCACGAGGGGGCCAGGACACTGAAGCTTTCTTT,CASSRGGQDTEAFF
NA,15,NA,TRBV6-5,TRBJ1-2,TGTGCCAGCAGTTCCGTCGGGGGGACATGGTATGGCTACACCTTC,CASSSVGGTWYGYTF
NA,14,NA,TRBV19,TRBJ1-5,TGTGCCAGTAGTACCCCACAGGGTAATCAGCCCCAGCATTTT,CASSTPQGNQPQHF
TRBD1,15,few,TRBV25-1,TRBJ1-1,TGTGCCAGCAGTGAAAAGTGGACAGGGTTCACTGAAGCTTTCTTT,CASSEKWTGFTEAFF
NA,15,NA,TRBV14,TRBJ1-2,TGTGCCAGCAGCCAAGTTGAACTCAACCCATATGGCTACACCTTC,CASSQVELNPYGYTF
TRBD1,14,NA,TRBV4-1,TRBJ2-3,TGCGCCAGCGAACCGGGACAGGGCCCAGATACGCAGTATTTT,CASEPGQGPDTQYF
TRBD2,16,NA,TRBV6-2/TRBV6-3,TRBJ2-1,TGTGCCAGCAGTTACCACAGCGGGAGGACTTACAATGAGCAGTTCTTC,CASSYHSGRTYNEQFF
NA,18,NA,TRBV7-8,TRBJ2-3,TGTGCCAGCAGCTTAAGGGACAGACTAGGCCCTAGCACAGATACGCAGTATTTT,CASSLRDRLGPSTDTQYF
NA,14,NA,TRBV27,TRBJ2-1,TGTGCCAGCAGTTTATCAGGCAGGGGCAATGAGCAGTTCTTC,CASSLSGRGNEQFF
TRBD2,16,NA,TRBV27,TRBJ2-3,TGTGCCAGCGCGAGATCGGGACTAGCCGGATGGGATACGCAGTATTTT,CASARSGLAGWDTQYF
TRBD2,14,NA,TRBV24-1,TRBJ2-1,TGTGCCACCAGTGATCCGGGAGGAAGGAATGAGCAGTTCTTC,CATSDPGGRNEQFF